These 4 T cell receptor beta chains came from one sample sequenced in a study of T-cell reconstitution after alpha-beta-depleted transplantation in children (dated by TCRdb to about 2016). Libraries were built with PCR. Sequencing instrument: Illumina HiSeq 2500. TCR library preparation used molecular barcoding, with unique molecular identifiers applied to normalize quantification of the TCRbeta repertoire. TCRdb applied fastp at Q25 and MiXCR to the public reads, then kept only in-frame beta chains. Rows with one shared CDR3 protein collapse into an entry with the most common genes and DNA. Across this sample there are some 830,000 distinct CDR3 sequences, with roughly 15% seen only once. Under 6% of the sample rests with the top ten. The label giving this sample's treatment or condition can be read as: allogeneic hematopoietic cell transplantation with graft depleted of TCRalphabeta T cells and CD19 B cells.

The material was PBMCs, mostly from graft donor cells, obtained 360 days after TCRalphabeta/CD19-depleted stem cell transplant. The origin of the receptors is a male patient aged 10 to 17 who had a stem cell transplant for acute lymphoblastic leukemia, so the T cells may come from the graft donor.

This clonotype showed up just a few times. The V call is TRBV7-9, the J call TRBJ2-7; D is unresolved. Germline V gene lookup returns CDR1 SEHNR and CDR2 FQNEAQ (reference sequence). The CDR3 contains 14 residues. Trimming removed 5 bases from V and 7 bases from J, with 18 bases in between. The CDR3 protein is CASSLNPSSGEQYF. Here the CDR3 DNA reads TGTGCCAGCAGCCTAAATCCCTCCTCCGGGGAGCAGTACTTC.

The V gene is TRBV15, the J gene TRBJ2-7; D uncertain. Between the trimmed V and J ends, which lost 6 bases and 3 bases, there was a span of 9 bases. CDR3 length: 12 amino acids. Germline lookup yields CDR1 LNHNV and CDR2 YYDKDF (reference sequence). CDR3 sequence (DNA): TGTGCCACCAGGGACCTAGGCTACGAGCAGTACTTC. Its protein product is CATRDLGYEQYF.

The rearrangement joins TRBV20-1 to TRBJ2-7, with 7 bases lining up with TRBD2. Germline CDR1 is DFQATT and CDR2 is SNEGSKA (reference sequence). The J segment lost 0 bases and the V segment lost 0 bases, leaving 2 bases of the junction unmatched. The CDR3 runs to 14 residues. DNA of the CDR3: TGCAGTGCTAGAGAAAGGACTAGCTCCTACGAGCAGTACTTC. Protein sequence: CSARERTSSYEQYF.

There are a few counts of this clonotype. The chain links TRBV5-1 to TRBJ1-1; D perhaps matches TRBD1 (6 bases). This CDR3 comprises 14 residues. Trimming left V 4 bases short and J 10 bases short, with 20 bases between. The germline CDR1 and CDR2 sequences are SGHRS and YFSETQ. CDR3 sequence reads: CASSAGVSRRGAFF. As DNA, the CDR3 is TGCGCCAGCAGCGCAGGGGTCTCGCGGCGCGGAGCTTTCTTT.